One sample yielded the 26 T cell receptor beta chains listed below, sequenced in a study of T cell responses to AZD1222 COVID-19 vaccine. The assay was immunoSEQ multiplex PCR, and TCRdb's table has in-frame clones only and misses some. Among over 85,000 clones listed, around nine tenths were seen once. Here the sequenced sample was peripheral blood, taken 28 days after the second AZD1222 dose. These receptors were collected from an adult who received the AZD1222 COVID-19 vaccine.

Concerning this clone itself: The identical CDR3 is also encoded by other nucleotide sequences in the sample. This rearrangement joins TRBV28 to TRBJ2-7; 11 bases are a match to TRBD1. Germline V gene data show CDR1 as MDHEN and CDR2 as SYDVKM. With 8 bases clipped from V and 7 bases from J, the junction kept 7 bases outside the gene matches. The CDR3 extends over 13 amino acids. The CDR3, as DNA: TGTGCCAGCCGAGGACAGGGGGCCCGGGAGCAGTACTTC. Protein product: CASRGQGAREQYF. Supplemented by reference TRBV28 and TRBJ2-7, the full variable domain reads DVKVTQSSRYLVKRTGEKVFLECVQDMDHENMFWYRQDPGLGLRLIYFSYDVKMKEKGDIPEGYSVSREKKERFSLILESASTNQTSMYLCASRGQGAREQYFGPGTRLTVT.

This clone turned up a few times. The V call is TRBV19, the J call TRBJ2-7, with 7 bases aligning to TRBD1. The CDR3 has 12 residues. Trimming cost V 3 bases and J 6 bases; bases outside gene matches: 2. Germline assignment: CDR1 LNHDA and CDR2 SQIVND (reference sequence). CDR3 sequence reads: CASSIDRAEQYF. The DNA for the CDR3 is TGTGCCAGTAGTATCGACAGGGCCGAGCAGTACTTC.

The chain is built from TRBV5-1 and TRBJ2-2; tentative D call: TRBD1 (5 bases). V lost 1 base to trimming and J lost 0 bases, with 16 bases between them. The CDR3 runs 18 residues. The germline gives CDR1 SGHRS, CDR2 YFSETQ. The DNA of the CDR3 is TGCGCCAGCAGCTTGCGTTACACAGGAACAACGAACACCGGGGAGCTGTTTTTT. Translated, it gives CASSLRYTGTTNTGELFF.

This chain's CDR3 is CASSVRSLAYEQFF. In DNA form, the CDR3 reads TGTGCCAGCAGCGTCCGCTCCCTAGCGTATGAGCAGTTCTTC. The chain couples TRBV9 to TRBJ2-1, with D perhaps TRBD2 (6 bases). The CDR3 is 14 residues long. Germline loops: CDR1 SGDLS, CDR2 YYNGEE. V was cut by 2 bases and J by 8 bases, with 14 bases left in between.

J is TRBJ1-3 and V is TRBV23-1; TRBD1 agrees at 9 bases. TRBV23-1 is placed among ORFs of uncertain function. The CDR3 has 19 amino acids. Losses at the gene ends were 0 bases for V and 0 bases for J; bases not matched to a gene: 9. CDR3 in amino acids: CASSQSGGGQGTSGNTIYF. For the CDR3, the DNA is TGCGCCAGCAGTCAATCGGGAGGAGGACAGGGGACCTCTGGAAACACCATATATTTT.

The chain employs TRBV6-4 and TRBJ1-4; 9 bases align to TRBD1. The CDR3 has 14 amino acids. The J segment lost 7 bases and the V segment lost 4 bases, leaving 4 bases of the junction unmatched. Germline loops: CDR1 MRHNA, CDR2 SNTAGT. The CDR3 reads CASSVSQGAEKLFF. The CDR3 nucleotides read TGTGCCAGCAGTGTTTCACAGGGGGCTGAAAAACTGTTTTTT.

This clone has a single count. The chain uses TRBV2 and TRBJ2-1; D perhaps matches TRBD1 (6 bases). The CDR3 covers 14 residues. Germline V gives CDR1 SNHLY, CDR2 FYNNEI. V lost 6 bases, J lost 4 bases, and 13 bases lay in between. CDR3 in amino acids: CASRKGTTYNEQFF. The CDR3 DNA reads TGTGCCAGCAGGAAGGGGACAACATACAATGAGCAGTTCTTC.

The chain has TRBV19 and TRBJ1-5, with 7 bases identical to TRBD1. This CDR3 region has 15 residues. From germline, CDR1 is LNHDA and CDR2 SQIVND (reference sequence). V lost 5 bases and J lost 3; bases outside the gene matches: 7. Here the CDR3 reads CASSPHGTDNQPQHF. In nucleotides, the CDR3 is TGTGCCAGTAGTCCCCATGGGACAGACAATCAGCCCCAGCATTTT.

The chain combines TRBV4-1 with TRBJ2-2; no firm D call. Trimming left V 0 bases short and J 7 bases short, with 3 bases between. Per germline, CDR1 MGHRA and CDR2 YSYEKL. This CDR3 contains 12 residues. In DNA, the CDR3 is TGCGCCAGCAGCCAAGAGAACGGGGAGCTGTTTTTT. Its protein product is CASSQENGELFF.

The rearrangement uses TRBV5-1 and TRBJ1-4; TRBD1 matches 8 bases. Germline assignment: CDR1 SGHRS and CDR2 YFSETQ. J lost 5 bases, V lost 4 bases, and 4 bases had no gene match. The CDR3 runs 14 residues. The CDR3 loop reads CASSVSGGNEKLFF. The CDR3 bases are TGCGCCAGCAGCGTCTCAGGGGGCAATGAAAAACTGTTTTTT.

The V gene is TRBV4-1, the J gene TRBJ1-2, with D perhaps matching TRBD1 (6 bases). The CDR3 has 16 amino acids. Germline loops: CDR1 MGHRA, CDR2 YSYEKL. V dropped 1 base and J dropped 3 bases, with 15 bases sitting between them. The CDR3 DNA sequence: TGCGCCAGCAGCCAAGGGGACATCCGAGGGGACTATGGCTACACCTTC. Amino acid sequence: CASSQGDIRGDYGYTF.

The chain joins TRBV10-1 to TRBJ2-5; 7 bases align to TRBD2. CDR1 is WNHNN and CDR2 is SYGVQD in the germline V gene (reference sequence). With V trimmed by 0 bases and J by 4 bases, 2 bases remained unmatched. This CDR3 spans 14 amino acids. CDR3 region: CASSESGGVETQYF. DNA for the CDR3: TGCGCCAGCAGTGAGTCGGGAGGGGTAGAGACCCAGTACTTC.

The chain recombines TRBV7-9 with TRBJ1-2, with a weak D call TRBD1 (6 bases). Trimming took off 1 base at V and 4 bases at J, with 10 bases between the two ends. CDR3 length: 14 residues. The germline V gene has CDR1 SEHNR and CDR2 FQNEAQ (reference sequence). CDR3 sequence reads: CASSLVGGGYGYTF. CDR3 DNA: TGTGCCAGCAGCTTAGTAGGGGGTGGCTATGGCTACACCTTC.

V and J are TRBV29-1 and TRBJ2-1, with 11 nucleotides matching TRBD2. The CDR3 spans 14 residues. The trim removed 6 bases at V and 4 bases at J, leaving 5 bases unmatched. CDR1 is SQVTM and CDR2 is ANQGSEA in the germline V gene. The CDR3 DNA sequence: TGCAGCGTGAAGACTAGCGGGGTTTACAATGAGCAGTTCTTC. This gives the protein CSVKTSGVYNEQFF.

The J gene is TRBJ2-7, the V gene TRBV3-1 (or the pseudogene TRBV3-2); no clear D. V was cut by 4 bases and J by 0 bases, with 1 base left in between. This CDR3 is 11 amino acids long. Germline values: CDR1 LGHDT, CDR2 YNNKEL (reference sequence). CDR3 in amino acids: CASSRSYEQYF. In nucleotides, the CDR3 is TGTGCCAGCAGCCGCTCCTACGAGCAGTACTTC.

J is TRBJ2-1 and V is TRBV11-2; possible D gene TRBD2, 5 bases. Trimming cost V 4 bases and J 7 bases, with 11 bases left between them. Looked up from germline, CDR1 is SGHAT and CDR2 is FQNNGV. This CDR3 is 13 amino acids long. The CDR3 nucleotides are TGTGCCAGCAGCTCCCAACTAGAAAATGAGCAGTTCTTC. Translating it yields CASSSQLENEQFF. Full variable domain (rest looked up from reference TRBV11-2 and TRBJ2-1): EAGVAQSPRYKIIEKRQSVAFWCNPISGHATLYWYQQILGQGPKLLIQFQNNGVVDDSQLPKDRFSAERLKGVDSTLKIQPAKLEDSAVYLCASSSQLENEQFFGPGTRLTVL.

The chain links TRBV7-2 to TRBJ1-6, with D hard to call. Trimming pared 1 base from V and 0 bases from J, leaving 10 bases between. Germline V gives CDR1 SGHTA, CDR2 FQGNSA. The CDR3 is made up of 17 amino acids. The CDR3 DNA is TGTGCCAGCAGCTTAGTTCCTCCCAGCTCCTATAATTCACCCCTCCACTTT. The encoded protein is CASSLVPPSSYNSPLHF.

The gene calls are TRBV4-1 and TRBJ2-1, with D perhaps matching TRBD1 (5 bases). Germline lookup yields CDR1 MGHRA and CDR2 YSYEKL. Between the trimmed V and J ends, which lost 4 bases and 1 base, there was a span of 23 bases. CDR3 length: 19 amino acids. CDR3 sequence reads: CASSPRAIGIGQSYNEQFF. The CDR3 DNA is TGCGCCAGCAGCCCTCGAGCCATTGGGATCGGACAATCCTACAATGAGCAGTTCTTC.

The chain recombines TRBV30 with TRBJ1-2, with D uncertain. Germline V gene lookup returns CDR1 GTSNPN and CDR2 SVGIG (reference sequence). V lost 5 bases, J lost 4 bases, and 5 bases lay in between. The CDR3 loop spans 10 amino acids. The DNA for the CDR3 is TGTGCCTGGCAAGGCTATGGCTACACCTTC. Protein sequence: CAWQGYGYTF.

The gene calls are TRBV7-8 and TRBJ1-5; D ambiguous. V lost 2 bases and J lost 4, with 15 bases in between. The germline gives CDR1 SGHVS, CDR2 FQNEAQ. CDR3 size: 16 residues. The CDR3 here is CASSLFGSRTNQPQHF. CDR3 coding DNA: TGTGCCAGCAGCTTATTTGGCAGTCGAACTAATCAGCCCCAGCATTTT.

This clone was counted once. The chain uses TRBV9 and TRBJ1-5; unclear D gene. The CDR3 extends over 15 amino acids. Between the trimmed V and J ends, which lost 0 bases and 1 base, there was a span of 8 bases. Looked up from germline, CDR1 is SGDLS and CDR2 is YYNGEE. The CDR3 sequence: CASSVGSTSNQPQHF. CDR3 DNA sequence: TGTGCCAGCAGCGTAGGTTCCACCAGCAATCAGCCCCAGCATTTT. The full variable domain, in which reference TRBV9 and TRBJ1-5 provide the parts outside the CDR3, is DSGVTQTPKHLITATGQRVTLRCSPRSGDLSVYWYQQSLDQGLQFLIQYYNGEERAKGNILERFSAQQFPDLHSELNLSSLELGDSALYFCASSVGSTSNQPQHFGDGTRLSIL.

The CDR3 nucleotides are TGTGCCTGGAGTGTACGACCCTCTTGGAATCAGCCCCAGCATTTT. This gives the protein CAWSVRPSWNQPQHF. This chain links TRBV30 with TRBJ1-5; D not certain. Trimming took off 0 bases at V and 4 bases at J, with 13 bases between the two ends. The CDR3 runs 15 residues. The germline V gene encodes CDR1 GTSNPN and CDR2 SVGIG (reference sequence).

The chain combines TRBV7-9 with TRBJ1-1; possible D gene TRBD1, 6 bases. V lost 6 bases to trimming and J lost 4 bases, with 15 bases between them. The CDR3 consists of 14 residues. Per the germline V gene, CDR1 is SEHNR and CDR2 is FQNEAQ (reference sequence). The CDR3 loop is CASSSYREITEAFF. DNA for the CDR3: TGTGCCAGCAGTTCATACAGGGAAATCACTGAAGCTTTCTTT.

J is TRBJ2-7 and V is TRBV2; 8 bases align to TRBD1. Germline V lookup: CDR1 SNHLY, CDR2 FYNNEI. This CDR3 has 15 residues. V lost 4 bases, J lost 2 bases, and 7 bases stayed unmatched. The CDR3 DNA sequence: TGTGCCAGCAGTGCGGGGACAGGCCTAACCTACGAGCAGTACTTC. Translation gives CASSAGTGLTYEQYF.

V is TRBV6-5 and J is TRBJ2-7; TRBD2 matches 7 bases. Germline-derived CDR1 and CDR2 are MNHEY and SVGAGI. V dropped 5 bases and J dropped 4; count of bases not matched to a gene: 11. This CDR3 is built from 15 residues. CDR3 loop: CASSPGSSGLYEQYF. CDR3 nucleotides: TGTGCCAGCAGTCCGGGTAGTAGCGGGCTTTACGAGCAGTACTTC.

The chain employs TRBV5-1 and TRBJ2-2; TRBD2 aligns across 8 bases. The CDR3 has 18 amino acids. V gave up 6 bases and J gave up 3 bases; unmatched junction bases: 16. Looked up from germline, CDR1 is SGHRS and CDR2 is YFSETQ. The CDR3 bases are TGCGCCAGCACCGCACCGGGGTCGTTGCGGGAGGACACCGGGGAGCTGTTTTTT. Its translation is CASTAPGSLREDTGELFF. The complete variable domain, with remaining parts taken from reference TRBV5-1 and TRBJ2-2, reads KAGVTQTPRYLIKTRGQQVTLSCSPISGHRSVSWYQQTPGQGLQFLFEYFSETQRNKGNFPGRFSGRQFSNSRSEMNVSTLELGDSALYLCASTAPGSLREDTGELFFGEGSRLTVL.